This T cell receptor (beta chain) was sequenced in a study of graft-versus-host responses after intestinal transplantation. The germline gives CDR1 MDHEN, CDR2 SYDVKM. The CDR3 consists of 15 residues. V lost 3 bases, J lost 9 bases, and 9 bases stayed unmatched. Notes on the study in general: Early after transplant, HvG declines were associated with peak levels of circulating GvH clones. Allograft graft-versus-host to host-versus-graft clonal ratios ran high in patients with graft-donor T cell macrochimerism.

Some clones are missing from TCRdb's copy, which holds only in-frame ones; the method was immunoSEQ multiplex PCR. This repertoire shows under 45,000 clones, 93% found once; its top ten account for approximately 4%. About this clone itself: Its specificity is unknown.

This clonotype was sampled from a human patient who received an intestinal transplant, so some T cells may come from the graft donor. This sequence joins TRBV28 and TRBJ2-1, with 9 bases identical to TRBD1. Sequencing used PBMCs, obtained 700 to 750 days after intestinal transplantation. The CDR3 region has the DNA TGTGCCAGCAGTTTGCCGGGACAGGGAGCGGGTGAGCAGTTCTTC. It is translated as CASSLPGQGAGEQFF.